This TCR beta chain was captured in a study of response to subunit inactivated influenza vaccine. Germline V lookup: CDR1 SQVTM, CDR2 ANQGSEA. V lost 6 bases to trimming and J lost 0 bases, with 12 bases between them. The CDR3 totals 14 residues. TCRdb reanalysed the RT-PCR reads using MiXCR and keeps one entry per CDR3 protein. This sample carries a few hundred thousand distinct CDR3 sequences, less than 15% of them seen once, and the ten largest clones take about 8%. The chain links TRBV29-1 to TRBJ1-5; tentatively, D is TRBD1 (6 bases). The source of this sequence is a man over 45 who received an inactivated influenza vaccine. Specimen: non-naive T cells sorted from PBMCs, collected around 15 days before vaccination. CDR3 protein: CSVVQGNSNQPQHF. Written as DNA, the CDR3 is TGCAGCGTAGTTCAGGGGAATAGCAATCAGCCCCAGCATTTT.